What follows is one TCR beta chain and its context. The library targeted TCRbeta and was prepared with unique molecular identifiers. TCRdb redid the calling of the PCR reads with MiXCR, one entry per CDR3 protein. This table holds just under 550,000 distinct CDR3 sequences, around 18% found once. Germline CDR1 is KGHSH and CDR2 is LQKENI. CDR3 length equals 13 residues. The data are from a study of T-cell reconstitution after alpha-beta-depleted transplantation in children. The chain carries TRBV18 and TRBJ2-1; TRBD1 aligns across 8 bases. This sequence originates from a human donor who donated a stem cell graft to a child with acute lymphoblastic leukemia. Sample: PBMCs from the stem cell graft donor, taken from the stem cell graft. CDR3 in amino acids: CVTTGQAYNEQFF. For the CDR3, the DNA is TGTGTCACAACGGGACAGGCTTACAATGAGCAGTTCTTC.